These 8 T cell receptor beta chains were all obtained from the same sample, sequenced in a study of blood T cell repertoires in COVID-19. Repertoires were generated with immunoSEQ multiplex PCR, while TCRdb's copy carries only in-frame clones and drops some. The sample holds 150,000 to 200,000 clones, 79% seen once. The sequenced material came from peripheral blood. The source is a woman aged 40 to 50 with COVID-19, enrolled during active disease.

This clone was recorded a few times. This sequence joins TRBV2 and TRBJ2-7; tentatively, D is TRBD2 (6 bases). The V end lost 6 bases, the J end lost 1 base, and 13 bases lay between the germline ends. Germline values: CDR1 SNHLY, CDR2 FYNNEI. This CDR3 contains 14 residues. In nucleotides, the CDR3 is TGTGCCAGCAGGGGGCCCGGGACTTCCTACGAGCAGTACTTC. Translating it yields CASRGPGTSYEQYF.

The chain recombines TRBV6-2 or TRBV6-3 with TRBJ2-3, with D possibly matching TRBD2 (6 bases). The germline V gene has CDR1 MNHEY and CDR2 SVGEGT. The CDR3 extends over 11 amino acids. Trimming took 5 bases from V and 6 from J, leaving 6 bases between them. The CDR3 coding sequence is TGTGCCAGCAGTCGGGGGGATACGCAGTATTTT. Residues: CASSRGDTQYF.

There are a few counts of this clone. DNA of the CDR3: TGCGCCAGCAGCGTGACTAACTCCTACGAGCAGTACTTC. This encodes CASSVTNSYEQYF. The chain recombines TRBV5-1 with TRBJ2-7, with D tentatively TRBD2 (5 bases). The germline V gene encodes CDR1 SGHRS and CDR2 YFSETQ. The CDR3 runs 13 residues. V lost 4 bases and J 0 bases, leaving 8 bases between the germline ends.

The V and J genes are TRBV5-4 and TRBJ2-5, with TRBD2 as a possible D gene (6 bases). Germline values: CDR1 SGHNT, CDR2 YYREEE (reference sequence). This CDR3 contains 16 residues. V gave up 2 bases and J gave up 4 bases, with 18 bases separating them. CDR3 sequence (DNA): TGTGCCAGCAGCTTAGGAAGCGGGCGGAGAGGAGAGACCCAGTACTTC. It translates to CASSLGSGRRGETQYF.

The J gene is TRBJ2-2, the V gene TRBV5-4; 8 bases agree with TRBD2. V lost 4 bases and J lost 5; bases outside the gene matches: 13. The CDR3 contains 17 residues. Germline CDR1 and CDR2: SGHNT and YYREEE (reference sequence). The CDR3 reads CASSPTRGGSPTGELFF. The CDR3 coding sequence is TGTGCCAGCAGCCCTACCCGGGGGGGGAGTCCGACCGGGGAGCTGTTTTTT.

The sample holds one count of this clone. The rearrangement joins TRBV7-2 to TRBJ2-4; TRBD2 matches at 10 bases. Trimming removed 0 bases from V and 3 bases from J; junction bases left unmatched: 11. This CDR3 spans 19 amino acids. Germline loops: CDR1 SGHTA, CDR2 FQGNSA. Here the CDR3 DNA reads TGTGCCAGCAGCTTAGCGCGCAGCGGGGGGGCTAGGGGCAAAAACATTCAGTACTTC. Translating it yields CASSLARSGGARGKNIQYF.

V and J are TRBV29-1 and TRBJ2-6; D unclear. Per the germline V gene, CDR1 is SQVTM and CDR2 is ANQGSEA. V was trimmed by 3 bases and J by 2 bases, leaving 8 bases between them. The CDR3 is made up of 14 amino acids. This CDR3 is CSVDLSTGANVLTF. As DNA, the CDR3 is TGCAGCGTTGACCTAAGTACTGGGGCCAACGTCCTGACTTTC.

The chain joins TRBV12-3 or TRBV12-4 to TRBJ2-3; tentative D call: TRBD1 (6 bases). The CDR3 covers 13 residues. V was shortened by 5 bases and J by 4 bases, with 10 bases between the two germline ends. CDR3: CASSMGAADTQYF. CDR3 nucleotide sequence: TGTGCCAGCAGTATGGGGGCCGCAGATACGCAGTATTTT.